The clone carrying this T cell receptor (beta chain) came up a few times. The authors' processing: From reference gene primer amplification, estimates of nucleated cell counts were derived. Using immunoSEQ multiplex PCR, the repertoire was profiled, and TCRdb retains in-frame clones only, with some absent. The V and J calls and clone size come from that table; D and trimming were worked out from the DNA. The sample lists more than 95,000 clones, under 90% occurring once. These data originate in a study of blood T cell repertoires in COVID-19. Whole-study context: Samples taken during acute and convalescent COVID-19 were collected in the United States, Italy and Spain. Sample material is recorded as cDNA or gDNA derived from T cells, B-cell-depleted T cells, or PBMCs.

This CDR3 has 15 amino acids. V was clipped by 0 bases and J by 3 bases, with 11 bases between them. The germline V gene has CDR1 ENHRY and CDR2 SYGVKD. The source of this sequence is an elderly man with acute or convalescent COVID-19. V and J are TRBV10-3 and TRBJ1-1; tentative D call: TRBD1 (6 bases). Sequenced sample: peripheral blood. CDR3 residues: CAISESGGRHTEAFF. Here the CDR3 DNA reads TGTGCCATCAGTGAGTCGGGGGGGCGGCACACTGAAGCTTTCTTT.